A selection of T cell receptor beta chains follows, all from one sample in a study of Graves' ophthalmopathy and Graves' hyperthyroidism. TCRdb itself ran the multiplex PCR reads through MiXCR, one entry per CDR3 protein. Among roughly 480,000 distinct CDR3 sequences listed, around 15% were seen once. Material for sequencing was blood. The receptors come from a woman aged 25 to 39 with Graves' ophthalmopathy. Each CDR3 is given with its conserved first and last residue. The D gene is left open where the match is weak. Only part of the rows carry a size: once, few, many, or a class if the clone is expanded.

V,J,D,size,DNA,CDR3
TRBV5-4,TRBJ1-2,TRBD1,.,TGTGCCAGCAGCTTATTACGGACAGGGGAAGACGGCTACACCTTC,CASSLLRTGEDGYTF
TRBV28,TRBJ2-7,.,many,TGTGCCAGCAGTCCGCAACAGATGCGGGCCTACGAGCAGTACTTC,CASSPQQMRAYEQYF
TRBV6-1,TRBJ2-7,TRBD2,few,TGTGCCAGCAGATCTAGCGGGAGAGGCTACGGGCAGTACTTC,CASRSSGRGYGQYF
TRBV6-1,TRBJ1-1,.,.,TGTGCCAGCAGTAGGGACGCGGCGAACACTGAAGCTTTCTTT,CASSRDAANTEAFF
TRBV5-1,TRBJ2-7,TRBD1,many,TGCGCCAGCAGCGTGGAGACAGGGAGCGAGCAGTACTTC,CASSVETGSEQYF
TRBV2,TRBJ2-7,TRBD2,.,TGTGCCAGCATTTCTAGCGGGAGCTCCTACGAGCAGTACTTC,CASISSGSSYEQYF
TRBV6-2/TRBV6-3,TRBJ2-7,.,many,TGTGCCAGCAGTTACGGGCGGGGGCCTCCCTACGAGCAGTACTTC,CASSYGRGPPYEQYF
TRBV30,TRBJ1-2,.,many,TGTGCCTGGAGGAAACAGAACCTTAACTATGGCTACACCTTC,CAWRKQNLNYGYTF
TRBV28,TRBJ2-2,.,.,TGTGCCAGCAGGAGGCCAGACGGGCGGACCACCGGGGAGCTGTTTTTT,CASRRPDGRTTGELFF
TRBV11-2,TRBJ2-5,TRBD2,many,TGTGCCAGCAGCTCGCCTAGCGGGAGTGAGGAGACCCAGTACTTC,CASSSPSGSEETQYF
TRBV5-1,TRBJ1-1,.,many,TGCGCCAGCAGCCCGGGACACAAGAACACTGAAGCTTTCTTT,CASSPGHKNTEAFF
TRBV29-1,TRBJ1-1,.,once,TGCAGCGTTGAACCATGGGACATAGACGGAGCTTTCTTT,CSVEPWDIDGAFF
TRBV13,TRBJ2-7,.,many,TGTGCCAGCAGCTTCTACCGGGACCCCCCCCACTACGAGCAGTACTTC,CASSFYRDPPHYEQYF
TRBV2,TRBJ2-7,.,many,TGTGCCAGCGGCAGGTCCTCCTACGAGCAGTACTTC,CASGRSSYEQYF
TRBV28,TRBJ2-7,.,few,TGTGCCAGCAGTCCGGGGGACAGTTCCTCCTACGAGCAGTACTTC,CASSPGDSSSYEQYF
TRBV12-3/TRBV12-4,TRBJ1-3,.,.,TGTGCCAGCAGTTTCCCCCAATGGGGGTCTGGAAACACCATATATTTT,CASSFPQWGSGNTIYF
TRBV18,TRBJ1-1,TRBD1,many,TGTGCCAGCTCACCACAGCCGACAGGGGTGGGCACTGAAGCTTTCTTT,CASSPQPTGVGTEAFF
TRBV4-2,TRBJ2-7,TRBD2,many,TGTGCCAGCAGCCAGACAGCTGTAGCGGGAGGCTACGAGCAGTACTTC,CASSQTAVAGGYEQYF
TRBV30,TRBJ1-1,.,few,TGTGCCTCGGGGGGAGAGGGGCCTGAAGCTTTCTTT,CASGGEGPEAFF
TRBV6-5,TRBJ1-2,.,.,TGTGCCAGCAGTTACTCCAGGGGTCCCGAGGCTAACTATGGCTACACCTTC,CASSYSRGPEANYGYTF
TRBV9,TRBJ2-5,TRBD1,few,TGTGTCAGCAGCGTAGATGGGACAGGGGGTAAAGAGACCCAGTACTTC,CVSSVDGTGGKETQYF